The T cell receptor (beta chain) under discussion was sequenced for a study of cytomegalovirus exposure and HLA in healthy donors. Study findings and constraints: It was taken for granted in presence/absence analyses that sequencing depth across donors was roughly uniform. Later genetic work tied a missense DCLRE1C variant to beta-chain V and J trimming. Likely technical artifact: a cluster of highly shared sequence variants.

This PCR relied on a set of 60 Vbeta primers and 13 Jbeta primers. This table comes from immunoSEQ multiplex PCR, and its TCRdb copy is limited to in-frame clones, with some not included. The repertoire holds approximately 70,000 clones, with 65% to 75% as singletons. With regard to this clone: The antigen is undetermined. Other DNA sequences within the sample encode an identical CDR3.

The germline gives CDR1 MNHEY, CDR2 SMNVEV (reference sequence). The CDR3 is made up of 14 amino acids. The V and J ends lost 2 bases and 1 base respectively, with 6 bases between them. This receptor was taken from a man aged 35 to 55 in good health and CMV-seropositive. The source material was PBMCs. This chain joins TRBV27 and TRBJ1-5; D unresolved. Written as DNA, the CDR3 is TGTGCCAGCAGTTTAGGAGGGAGCAATCAGCCCCAGCATTTT. Protein: CASSLGGSNQPQHF.